This passage covers 3 T cell receptor beta chains from one sample sequenced in a study of OX40 agonist ivuxolimab in advanced cancers. Some clones are missing from TCRdb's copy, which holds only in-frame ones; the method was immunoSEQ multiplex PCR. Altogether 45,000 to 60,000 clones are present, around nine tenths being singletons, with the ten largest covering 10%. The source was CD4+ or CD8+ T cells sorted from blood, collected in a trial of the OX40 agonist ivuxolimab. The receptors were gathered from an adult with an advanced solid tumor such as melanoma, head and neck, liver or kidney cancer.

The rearrangement uses TRBV15 and TRBJ2-3, with a weak D call TRBD1 (6 bases). Per the germline V gene, CDR1 is LNHNV and CDR2 is YYDKDF (reference sequence). V lost 2 bases, J lost 6 bases, and 15 bases lay in between. This CDR3 has 15 amino acids. For the CDR3, the DNA is TGTGCCACCAGCAGATATAAACAGGGACGGGATACGCAGTATTTT. Its translation is CATSRYKQGRDTQYF.

The count of this clone is one. This chain joins TRBV4-2 and TRBJ2-1; D uncertain. Germline V lookup: CDR1 LGHNA, CDR2 YNFKEQ. The CDR3 is 15 amino acids. V lost 1 base to trimming and J lost 5 bases, with 12 bases between them. The CDR3 DNA reads TGTGCCAGCAGCCAAGCTGTGGTCGGAGACAATGAGCAGTTCTTC. Translation: CASSQAVVGDNEQFF.

This clone was counted once. This chain joins TRBV19 and TRBJ2-5, with 15 bases aligning to TRBD2. This CDR3 is built from 15 residues. Germline trimming cut 5 bases from V and 4 bases from J; bases unmatched to any gene: 2. CDR1 LNHDA and CDR2 SQIVND come from the germline V gene (reference sequence). The CDR3: CASSGTSGGLETQYF. Here the CDR3 DNA reads TGTGCCAGTAGTGGGACTAGCGGGGGGTTAGAGACCCAGTACTTC. The full variable domain, in which reference TRBV19 and TRBJ2-5 provide the parts outside the CDR3, is DGGITQSPKYLFRKEGQNVTLSCEQNLNHDAMYWYRQDPGQGLRLIYYSQIVNDFQKGDIAEGYSVSREKKESFPLTVTSAQKNPTAFYLCASSGTSGGLETQYFGPGTRLLVL.